A selection of T cell receptor beta chains follows, all from one sample in a study of cytotoxic CD8 clonotypes in ibrutinib-treated CLL. This table comes from immunoSEQ multiplex PCR, and its TCRdb copy is limited to in-frame clones, with some not included. The profile covers around 21,000 clones, with 74% appearing a single time and 20% to 30% taken by the ten largest. The specimen was PBMCs, collected before ibrutinib treatment. Every receptor here comes from a human donor with chronic lymphocytic leukemia. The CDR3 runs from the conserved cysteine through the conserved F or W. The order of the fields is D gene, V gene, J gene, CDR3 protein. D genes are given only for firm matches.

.	TRBV14	TRBJ1-3	CASSQDLAGISGNTIYF
TRBD2	TRBV10-1	TRBJ2-7	CASRTLPGLAGGPKAEQYF
.	TRBV14	TRBJ2-2	CASSQRQGGAGELFF
TRBD2	TRBV5-1	TRBJ2-3	CASSLGLVSTDTQYF
.	TRBV9	TRBJ1-1	CASSAGTGVGNTEAFF
TRBD1	TRBV7-3	TRBJ1-2	CASSLGQGIGYTF
.	TRBV29-1	TRBJ2-4	CSVKGLAKNIQYF
TRBD1	TRBV11-2	TRBJ2-7	CASSTHRGRAYEQYF
.	TRBV19	TRBJ2-1	CASSITSWGYNEQFF
TRBD2	TRBV28	TRBJ2-1	CASSLRTSANEQFF
.	TRBV2	TRBJ2-7	CASKDTNSYEQYF
TRBD1	TRBV7-3	TRBJ2-5	CASSLSGTEQETQYF
.	TRBV10-3	TRBJ1-2	CAISGNRVKGYTF
.	TRBV6-6	TRBJ2-5	CASSYQAPDETQYF